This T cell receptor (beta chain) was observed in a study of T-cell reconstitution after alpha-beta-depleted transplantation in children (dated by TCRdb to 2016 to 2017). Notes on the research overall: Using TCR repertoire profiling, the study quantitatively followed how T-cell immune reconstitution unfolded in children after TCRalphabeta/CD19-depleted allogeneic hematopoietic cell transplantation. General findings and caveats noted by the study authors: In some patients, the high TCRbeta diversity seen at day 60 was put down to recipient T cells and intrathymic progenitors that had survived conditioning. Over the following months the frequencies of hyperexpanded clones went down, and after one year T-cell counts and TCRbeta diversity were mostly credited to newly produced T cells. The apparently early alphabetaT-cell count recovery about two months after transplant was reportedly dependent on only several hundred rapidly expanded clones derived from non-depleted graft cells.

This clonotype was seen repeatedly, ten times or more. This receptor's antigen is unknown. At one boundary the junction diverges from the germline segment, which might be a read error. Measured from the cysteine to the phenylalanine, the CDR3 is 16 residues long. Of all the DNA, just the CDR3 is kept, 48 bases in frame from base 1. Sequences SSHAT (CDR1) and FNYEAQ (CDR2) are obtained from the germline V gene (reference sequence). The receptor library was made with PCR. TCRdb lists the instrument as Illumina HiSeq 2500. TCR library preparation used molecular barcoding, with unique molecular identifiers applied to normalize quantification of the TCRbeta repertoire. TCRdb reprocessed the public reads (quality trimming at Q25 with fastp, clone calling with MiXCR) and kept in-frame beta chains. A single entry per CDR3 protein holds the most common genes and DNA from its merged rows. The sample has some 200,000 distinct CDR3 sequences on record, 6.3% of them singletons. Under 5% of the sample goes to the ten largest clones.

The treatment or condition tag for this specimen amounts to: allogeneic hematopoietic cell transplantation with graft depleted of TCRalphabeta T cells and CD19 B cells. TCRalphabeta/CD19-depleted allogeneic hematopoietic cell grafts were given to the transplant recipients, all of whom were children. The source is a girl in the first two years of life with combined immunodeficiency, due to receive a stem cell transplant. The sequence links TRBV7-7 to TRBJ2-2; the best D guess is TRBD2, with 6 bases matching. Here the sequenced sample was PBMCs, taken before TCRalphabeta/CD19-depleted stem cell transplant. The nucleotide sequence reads TGTGCTAGCAGCTTCGTTCTAGCGAGGAACACCGGGGAGCTGTTTTTT. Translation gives CASSFVLARNTGELFF.